The rows below give T cell receptor beta chains drawn from one sample of a study of shared T cell receptors in the human thymus. Profiling relied on immunoSEQ multiplex PCR, and the TCRdb table lists in-frame clones only, not all of them. The repertoire has 720,000 or so clones, approximately 85% of them found once; the top ten carry over 0.008%. This same sample was also part of a study on human thymus T cells.

The specimen was thymocytes. These receptors all stem from a girl in the first two years of life with a congenital heart defect. CDR3s include the opening cysteine and the closing phenylalanine or tryptophan. Each record gives: clone size, J gene, D gene, V gene, CDR3 DNA, CDR3 protein. The D gene is left open where the match is weak. Clone size is not always given. Where it is, it says once, few, many or a class for expanded clones.

>.|TRBJ2-3|TRBD2|TRBV27
TGTGCCAGCAGCTACAGCGTAGCGGGGGGGCTCGCAGATACGCAGTATTTT
CASSYSVAGGLADTQYF
>once|TRBJ1-1|TRBD1|TRBV7-9
TGTGCCAGCAGCTTAGTAGTCAGGGGGTTGACTGAAGCTTTCTTT
CASSLVVRGLTEAFF
>.|TRBJ2-1|TRBD2|TRBV5-1
TGCGCCAGCAGCTCCACCCCAAGCGGGGCGTACAATGAGCAGTTCTTC
CASSSTPSGAYNEQFF
>.|TRBJ1-1|TRBD1|TRBV7-9
TGTGCCAGCAGCGCTGACAGGGGGAGGTCTGCTGAAGCTTTCTTT
CASSADRGRSAEAFF
>.|TRBJ1-1|.|TRBV6-5
TGTGCCAGCAGTTACACTCAGGCGCCACCAGACACTGAAGCTTTCTTT
CASSYTQAPPDTEAFF
>.|TRBJ2-3|.|TRBV28
TGTGCCAGCAGTTTGGGCAGGCCCCCAGATACGCAGTATTTT
CASSLGRPPDTQYF
>.|TRBJ2-4|.|TRBV14
TGTGCCAGCAGCCAAGGACGTCGCAACTGGGGCGCCAAAAACATTCAGTACTTC
CASSQGRRNWGAKNIQYF
>.|TRBJ1-1|.|TRBV7-9
TGTGCCAGCAGCCCAAAACAGGGCAATCCTGACACTGAAGCTTTCTTT
CASSPKQGNPDTEAFF
>few|TRBJ1-4|TRBD1|TRBV2
TGTGCCAGCAAGACCGGGACAGGGGGGGATGAAAAACTGTTTTTT
CASKTGTGGDEKLFF
>.|TRBJ2-6|TRBD2|TRBV4-3
TGCGCCAGCAGCCAAGACAACCTAGAAGGGCGCGGGAGTTCTGGGGCCAACGTCCTGACTTTC
CASSQDNLEGRGSSGANVLTF
>.|TRBJ1-3|.|TRBV7-9
TGTGCCATCGACAGGCCAGGAAACACCATATATTTT
CAIDRPGNTIYF
>.|TRBJ1-2|.|TRBV28
TGTGCCAGCAGTTCTAGGAAATATCAGCCTGGCTACACCTTC
CASSSRKYQPGYTF
>.|TRBJ2-7|TRBD2|TRBV5-1
TGCGCCAGCAGCTTGAGGAGCGGGGACTCCTACGAGCAGTACTTC
CASSLRSGDSYEQYF
>.|TRBJ1-3|TRBD1|TRBV9
TGTGCCAGCAGCGTTCGGACAGGGTTCGGAAACACCATATATTTT
CASSVRTGFGNTIYF
>.|TRBJ1-2|.|TRBV27
TGTGCCAGCAGTCGACTGCCTTTCTCGGGCTACACCTTC
CASSRLPFSGYTF
>.|TRBJ1-5|TRBD1|TRBV6-5
TGTGCCAGCAGCCCTGGACAGGGATGGCAGCCCCAGCATTTT
CASSPGQGWQPQHF
>few|TRBJ2-1|.|TRBV28
TGTGCCAGCAGTTTATTACAGGGACCCAACAATGAGCAGTTCTTC
CASSLLQGPNNEQFF
>.|TRBJ2-2|.|TRBV6-5
TGTGCCAGCAGTTACTTAGGCGGAACTACCGGGGAGCTGTTTTTT
CASSYLGGTTGELFF
>.|TRBJ1-2|.|TRBV28
TGTGCCAGCACTCGCGGTACGGGGGAGTGGGACACCTTC
CASTRGTGEWDTF
>.|TRBJ2-2|.|TRBV28
TGTGCCAGCAGGGGGGTCGGGAGACCCGGGGAGCTGTTTTTT
CASRGVGRPGELFF
>.|TRBJ1-1|TRBD1|TRBV6-4
TGTGCCAGCAGTAAACAGGGGGCAGGCACTGAAGCTTTCTTT
CASSKQGAGTEAFF
>.|TRBJ1-2|TRBD1|TRBV7-2
TGTGCCAGCAGCACTTACAGGGGAGAGACTAACTATGGCTACACCTTC
CASSTYRGETNYGYTF